A selection of T cell receptor beta chains follows, all from one sample in a study of shared clonotypes between healthy human individuals. Clones were read by immunoSEQ multiplex PCR, and TCRdb kept only the in-frame ones, dropping some. The table records 400,000 or so clones, 90% to 97% of them present only once. Sample: memory CD8+ T cells sorted from blood. These receptors all stem from a man between 25 and 39 years old in good health. CDR3s include the opening cysteine and the closing phenylalanine or tryptophan. A D gene is named only where the DNA matches it firmly. A row's size may be missing; if present it is once, few, many or a size class.

j_call clone_size d_call v_call cdr3_nt cdr3_aa
TRBJ1-1 NA NA TRBV7-9 TGTGCCAGCCACCTCACGGGGGACACTGAAGCTTTCTTT CASHLTGDTEAFF
TRBJ2-1 NA NA TRBV14 TGTGCCAGCAGCCAAGATGCAGGGGTGTACAATGAGCAGTTCTTC CASSQDAGVYNEQFF
TRBJ2-2 NA TRBD1 TRBV14 TGTGCCAGCAGCCATTACCCGGGACAGGGATACACCGGGGAGCTGTTTTTT CASSHYPGQGYTGELFF
TRBJ2-7 NA NA TRBV4-2 TGTGCCAGCAGCCAAGATCGGGGCCCAACCTACGAGCAGTACTTC CASSQDRGPTYEQYF
TRBJ2-7 NA NA TRBV11-2 TGTGCCAGCAGCTTCGCCATCACCTACGAGCAGTACTTC CASSFAITYEQYF
TRBJ2-2 NA NA TRBV10-1 TGCGCCAGCAGTGTGTCAGGCCCGAACACCGGGGAGCTGTTTTTT CASSVSGPNTGELFF
TRBJ2-1 NA TRBD2 TRBV28 TGTGCCAGCAGTCCAGGGACCGGGACTAGCGGGAGTGAGCAGTTCTTC CASSPGTGTSGSEQFF
TRBJ2-3 once TRBD2 TRBV10-3 TGTGCCATCAGTGAATCCGGGACTAGCGGGTGGAGGGAGTCAGATACGCAGTATTTT CAISESGTSGWRESDTQYF
TRBJ2-1 once TRBD2 TRBV10-3 TGTGCCATCAGTGAGGTACGGGGGGACAATGAGCAGTTCTTC CAISEVRGDNEQFF
TRBJ1-1 NA NA TRBV5-1 TGCGCCAGCAGCTTGGGGGCCGGGAGGTCGGGCACTGAAGCTTTCTTT CASSLGAGRSGTEAFF
TRBJ1-5 NA NA TRBV4-1 TGCGCCAGCAGCCAAGGATTGACACATAATCAGCCCCAGCATTTT CASSQGLTHNQPQHF
TRBJ2-3 NA NA TRBV14 TGTGCCAGCAGCCCCAGGGTCGGGAGAAATACAGATACGCAGTATTTT CASSPRVGRNTDTQYF
TRBJ2-3 NA NA TRBV7-6 TGTGCCAGCAGCTTAGAGGTCGGCACAGATACGCAGTATTTT CASSLEVGTDTQYF
TRBJ2-7 NA TRBD2 TRBV2 TGTGCCAGCAGTGAAGTAGCGGGGGGTATCGAGCAGTACTTC CASSEVAGGIEQYF
TRBJ2-5 NA TRBD1 TRBV19 TGTGCCAACAGGGGGCGCAAAGAGACCCAGTACTTC CANRGRKETQYF
TRBJ1-4 NA NA TRBV19 TGTGCCAGTGGGAGGCTAACTAATGAAAAACTGTTTTTT CASGRLTNEKLFF
TRBJ1-2 NA TRBD1 TRBV28 TGTGCCAGCAGTGCAAGGGACAGGTATAACTATGGCTACACCTTC CASSARDRYNYGYTF
TRBJ1-2 NA NA TRBV30 TGTGCCTGGAGCGGGAAAGGGTATGGCTACACCTTC CAWSGKGYGYTF
TRBJ2-7 NA TRBD2 TRBV27 TGTGCCAGCAGTTTGGCGGGACCGGGGGGCTACGAGCAGTACTTC CASSLAGPGGYEQYF
TRBJ2-1 NA TRBD2 TRBV7-9 TGTGCCAGCAGCTTAAAGAGCGGGAGGTACAATGAGCAGTTCTTC CASSLKSGRYNEQFF
TRBJ2-7 NA NA TRBV1 TGCACCAGCAGCCCCAGTGCGCCAGCGGGAATCTACGAGCAGTACTTC CTSSPSAPAGIYEQYF
TRBJ2-3 NA NA TRBV5-4 TGTGCCAGCAGCTTGGCCGGGGCAGATACGCAGTATTTT CASSLAGADTQYF
TRBJ1-1 NA TRBD1 TRBV9 TGTGCCAGCAGCGAGGGTACACAGGGGGCTGAAGCTTTCTTT CASSEGTQGAEAFF
TRBJ1-3 NA NA TRBV10-1 TGCGCCAGCAGTGAAGGAGGAAGTGGAAACACCATATATTTT CASSEGGSGNTIYF
TRBJ2-1 once NA TRBV5-1 TGCGCCAGCAGCCCCTCATTCGGGGCCAGCTCCTACAATGAGCAGTTCTTC CASSPSFGASSYNEQFF
TRBJ2-1 NA NA TRBV29-1 TGCAGCGTTGCCCGACTAGTGGGCGGCAATGAGCAGTTCTTC CSVARLVGGNEQFF
TRBJ2-7 NA TRBD2 TRBV6-1 TGTGCCAGCAGTGCTCGGGAGGGCACCTACGAGCAGTACTTC CASSAREGTYEQYF
TRBJ2-3 NA TRBD2 TRBV4-1 TGCGCCAGCAGCCAAGTAGCGGGAGGTGGCGTTCAATATACGCAGTATTTT CASSQVAGGGVQYTQYF
TRBJ2-1 NA TRBD2 TRBV5-8 TGTGCCAGCAGCTTGGGCGGGAGAGGAAATGAGCAGTTCTTC CASSLGGRGNEQFF
TRBJ2-3 once NA TRBV2 TGTGCCAGCAGTGTCCGGGAGAGTAGGTTAGATACGCAGTATTTT CASSVRESRLDTQYF
TRBJ1-1 NA TRBD1 TRBV19 TGTGCCAGTAGACAGGGGGTGAACACTGAAGCTTTCTTT CASRQGVNTEAFF
TRBJ2-5 NA NA TRBV7-9 TGTGCCAGCAGTCACTGGACTGAAGAGACCCAGTACTTC CASSHWTEETQYF
TRBJ1-4 NA NA TRBV6-1 TGTGCCAGCCGAACTGGGGGGAGGGATGAAAAACTGTTTTTT CASRTGGRDEKLFF
TRBJ1-2 NA NA TRBV19 TGTGCCAGTAGTATGCAAAGGAACGGTCTGAGGGGCTATGGCTACACCTTC CASSMQRNGLRGYGYTF
TRBJ1-5 NA NA TRBV6-5 TGTGCCAGCAGTTACGGCAGCTGGAATCAGCCCCAGCATTTT CASSYGSWNQPQHF
TRBJ2-7 NA NA TRBV5-1 TGCGCCAGCAGCCCTATCGACCGTCCCTCCTACGAGCAGTACTTC CASSPIDRPSYEQYF
TRBJ1-1 NA NA TRBV18 TGTGCCAGCTCACTACAGGGGAACACTGAAGCTTTCTTT CASSLQGNTEAFF
TRBJ2-3 NA NA TRBV25-1 TGTGCCAGCAGTGCACGGGTGACCTACGCAGATACGCAGTATTTT CASSARVTYADTQYF
TRBJ2-3 NA NA TRBV5-6 TGTGCCAGCAGCGTACTAGATACGCGCACAGATACGCAGTATTTT CASSVLDTRTDTQYF
TRBJ1-2 NA NA TRBV4-2 TGTGCCAGCAGCCAGAGTAACTATGGCTACACCTTC CASSQSNYGYTF
TRBJ2-2 NA NA TRBV5-1 TGCGCCAGCAGGTTGACTAGTCTCTACACCGGGGAGCTGTTTTTT CASRLTSLYTGELFF
TRBJ2-5 NA NA TRBV20-1 TGCAGTGCTAGCGGGGAGGCGACCCAGTACTTC CSASGEATQYF
TRBJ1-6 NA NA TRBV10-3 TGTGCCATCAGCCCAGGGGCCTCCTATAATTCACCCCTCCACTTT CAISPGASYNSPLHF
TRBJ2-7 NA NA TRBV30 TGTGCCTGGAGTAGGGAAGGGAGTTGGTACTTC CAWSREGSWYF
TRBJ2-7 NA NA TRBV28 TGTGCCAGCACTTGGGCTAGGAGGGGCTACGAGCAGTACTTC CASTWARRGYEQYF
TRBJ2-1 NA NA TRBV19 TGTGCCAGTAGTTGGCACAATGAGCAGTTCTTC CASSWHNEQFF
TRBJ2-3 NA TRBD2 TRBV4-1 TGCGCCAGCAGCCAAGATTTTAGCGGGAGCTCAGATACGCAGTATTTT CASSQDFSGSSDTQYF